The clone carrying this TCR beta chain was observed once. Its target is not known. CDR3 size: 14 residues. V trimming: 6 bases; J trimming: 7 bases; junction bases outside the gene matches: 8. Germline V gene sequence: CDR1 LNHDA, CDR2 SQIVND (reference sequence). The PCR ran on 60 Vbeta and 13 Jbeta primers. Profiled with immunoSEQ multiplex PCR; TCRdb holds only in-frame clones, not every one. This repertoire shows some 150,000 clones, about three quarters found once; its top ten account for over 2.5%. This sample is drawn from a study of cytomegalovirus exposure and HLA in healthy donors. Study-wide points: CMV antigen specificity of a few CMV-associated chains was confirmed in vitro. An analysis done earlier found most TCR beta V segments productive about 87% or about 30% of the time. A missense DCLRE1C variant was associated with V- and J-gene trimming of TCR beta chains in a later analysis, and an independent cohort replicated the association. The study designated about 160 TCR beta chains cytomegalovirus-associated.

The chain couples TRBV19 to TRBJ1-2; 10 bases are shared with TRBD1. The sequencing sample was made of PBMCs. The clonotype originates from a woman aged 30 to 39 in good health and CMV-seronegative. The CDR3 region has the DNA TGTGCCAGTAGCACCGGGACAGGGGTTACTGGCTACACCTTC. Amino acid sequence: CASSTGTGVTGYTF.